The TCR beta chain under discussion was sequenced for a study of cytomegalovirus exposure and HLA in healthy donors (TCRdb year 2017). For the wider study: According to an earlier analysis of 450 to 650 of the donors, some 180 million T cells yielded 120 million or so unique TCR beta sequences and less than 300 Gb of sequence data. All discovery cohort repertoires had been generated using a single sequencing platform. Donor age, sex, ethnicity and CMV serostatus were collected together with the repertoire data. Among roughly 370 genotyped donors of the cohort, an average of about 240,000 unique TCR beta nucleotide sequences were sequenced per donor, around a sixth of them non-productive. To predict cytomegalovirus infection status, the study brought together high-throughput TCR immunosequencing, statistical association of individual TCRs with disease status, and machine learning. In addition to the first cohort of several hundred subjects, a separate validation cohort of 120 different subjects was used. Among the roughly 390 genotyped donors, about 85% belonged to the genetic ancestry cluster associated with self-reported Caucasian donors. In an earlier analysis of a few hundred of the donors, high-throughput TCR beta sequencing was used to judge whether each TCR beta V gene segment behaved as functional or pseudogenic. In a later analysis, previously published TCR beta repertoires from 666 donors were re-analyzed and high-resolution HLA genotyping was added so that TCR occurrence patterns could be studied. A later genetic analysis took genome-wide SNP genotypes for 398 of the 666 donors and used that subset as a discovery cohort. Because of strong linkage in the cohort, 5 or 6 DR-DQ haplotypes were treated as single units for association and clustering. The aim of the study was to test whether cataloging public T cell receptors could identify signatures of past pathogen exposure. Using immunosequencing, the study profiled T cell repertoires from fewer than 700 subjects and related those repertoires to cytomegalovirus serostatus. Typing coverage varied by locus: roughly 620-630 donors for A, B, C, DRB1 and DQB1; approximately 500 for DQA1; more than 600 for DPA1; roughly 450 for DPB1. About 330 gigabases of sequencing data and around 88 million unique TCR sequences made up an early release that covered 500 to 650 HLA-typed donors. HLA typing included class I and class II loci at four-digit resolution. In the later analysis, no new phenotypic data were used to find candidate immune exposures; instead, reliance was placed on TCR beta sequences and their occurrence across donors.

The protocol used for the library was the immunoSEQ multiplex PCR assay. The multiplex PCR relied on a mix of 60 forward primers for TCR Vbeta segments and 13 reverse primers for TCR Jbeta segments. The CDR3 region of rearranged TCR beta genes was amplified from genomic DNA by a multiplex PCR assay. On the Illumina HiSeq System, the amplified TCR beta libraries were sequenced as 87-base-pair reads. In the source study's methods: A later analysis tallied 70 million to 100 million unique TCR beta chains across the 700 or so repertoires, and some 10 million of those chains were shared by two or more donors. To remove PCR and sequencing errors, raw reads were error-corrected and collapsed into unique sequences using a nearest-neighbor algorithm that merged closely related sequences. Alignment of CDR3 sequences to IMGT reference sequences was used to assign V, D and J gene segments. For a sequence to be retained, a match of at least six nucleotides to both a V gene segment and a J gene segment was required. A rearrangement counted as productive if the CDR3 had no stop codons and remained in frame with V and J, and every other rearrangement counted as non-productive. Following IMGT convention, CDR3 was defined as the stretch from the second conserved V-encoded cysteine to the conserved J-encoded phenylalanine. In an earlier analysis of 500 to 650 of the donors, sequences lacking an unambiguous match to a single V gene segment were excluded. In an earlier analysis of 450 to 700 of the donors, V segments were called functional above 56.7% productive rearrangements and were called segregating when the between-donor standard deviation exceeded 5%. A statistical classification framework was developed to diagnose cytomegalovirus status using the catalog of TCR beta chain sequences. In a later analysis, V and J genes were assigned by comparing TCR nucleotide sequences against IMGT/GENE-DB human TR gene sequences. The TCRdist pipeline was used in a later analysis to assign CDR3 sequences and most-parsimonious VDJ recombination scenarios. In a later analysis, every TCR beta chain was defined by the combination of its CDR3 amino acid sequence and its V-gene family, and reads without a unique V-gene family were dropped. A later analysis removed several hundred highly shared, low-generation-probability nucleotide sequences to deal with suspected cross-contamination and a sequencing artifact. In a later analysis, a clonal expansion index for each public chain was calculated from normalized within-repertoire ranks of inferred template counts. In a later analysis, generation probabilities were computed using a VDJ recombination model fitted to out-of-frame rearrangements, and the results were checked against IGoR. Hypergeometric tests were used in a later analysis to score TCR-TCR, TCR-HLA and TCR-CMV co-occurrence, with a repertoire-size bias correction applied to the TCR pairs. False discovery rates were estimated in a later analysis by permuting HLA or CMV assignments 20 times. In a later analysis, co-occurring TCRs were grouped using DBSCAN, with TCRdist sequence similarity added in when clustering inside HLA-allele-positive subsets. Repertoires with fewer than 30,000 or more than 120,000 public chains, plus five repertoires with anomalous nucleotide sharing, were excluded from co-occurrence clustering. Sourced from immuneACCESS, this table was stored by TCRdb with only in-frame sequences that have V and J called. A share of the clones is absent; for the studies checked, an unresolved V gene accounts for under half, and the remainder has no known explanation. The DNA gave D and trimming, while V, J and clone size come from that table. This sample gives about 160,000 clones in total; roughly four fifths of them show up just once. Approximately 2.1% of the sample rests with the top ten.

As concerns this clone: Its antigen has not been determined. Base-call qualities are not available, and no considerably larger clone is one nucleotide away.

Trimming takes 7 bases off V and 6 bases off J; junction bases not matched to a gene: 8. The germline V gene yields SNHLY for CDR1 and FYNNEI for CDR2. The CDR3 measures 14 amino acids from cysteine to phenylalanine. Only the CDR3 DNA is retained, 42 bases long and in frame from the first base. Paper-wide results and their limitations: When HLA alleles, especially DR and DQ, strongly co-occurred, attributing TCR associations to individual alleles was difficult. The study listed 150 to 200 TCR beta chains as associated with cytomegalovirus. While some public TCRs were present in many individuals, most TCR sequences turned up only very rarely across donors. An association between a missense DCLRE1C variant and V-gene and J-gene trimming of TCR beta chains was found in a later genetic analysis and replicated in an independent cohort. In a later analysis, most CMV-associated TCR beta chains were found to appear HLA-restricted, with HLA associations seemingly driven largely by CMV exposure. Roughly uniform sequencing depth across donors was assumed in presence/absence analyses, although this assumption may not hold. The sequencing pipeline was judged likely to have produced a cluster of highly shared sequence variants as a technical artifact. In a later analysis, the rate of TCR association differed among HLA loci, with DRB1 alleles having the most associated TCRs and HLA-C alleles having the fewest. In vitro tests confirmed that a few of the cytomegalovirus-associated TCR beta chains recognize cytomegalovirus antigens. Correlated functional status among segregating V segments might be attributable to linkage disequilibrium, but an unknown experimental factor could not be ruled out. Only TCR beta chains were sequenced in this cohort, and the absence of alpha or paired-chain data limited detectable features. Specific HLA alleles were associated with over 15,000 TCR beta sequences at a false discovery rate of 0.05 in a later analysis. Because the 87-base-pair reads could not distinguish some IMGT-functional V segments, including TRBV6-2 and TRBV6-3, those segments were excluded. Several of the top co-occurrence clusters appeared to be linked to parvovirus B19, influenza, CMV and Epstein-Barr virus, according to a later analysis. According to the authors, the approach could potentially be generalized to other disease states and immunological phenotypes. Broadly in line with IMGT annotations, most TCR beta V segments showed up in productive rearrangements about 87% or about 30% of the time in an earlier analysis of several hundred of the donors. A further reported finding was that TCR beta sequences accurately predicted the HLA-A and HLA-B alleles for most subjects in the first cohort. According to a later genetic analysis, donors in an Asian-associated ancestry cluster had fewer N-insertions in productive TCRs than the roughly 700-donor mean. Cytomegalovirus status was reported to be diagnosed by the classifier with high specificity and sensitivity in both the original and validation cohorts. Compared with equally common non-associated chains, HLA-associated TCR beta chains in a later analysis were more clonally expanded and had lower generation probabilities. Because counts were too low, approximately 18 rarely observed V segments, including chromosome 9 orphons, were excluded from the earlier analysis of several hundred of the donors. Immune exposure information for the cohort was limited to CMV serostatus. Because HLA typing was unavailable for some donors at each locus, only the typed subset was used in association tests.

In total, approximately 700 healthy bone marrow donors made up the cohort. All cohort members were sampled while nominally healthy, although unrecorded immune exposures were likely present. The donor was CMV seronegative and was included in the group of over 300 seronegative cohort members. Each donor provided a peripheral blood sample, and peripheral blood mononuclear cells were used for TCR beta sequencing. The Qiagen DNeasy Blood Extraction Kit was used to extract genomic DNA from the blood cell samples. The sequenced sample was PBMCs. The chain was built from TRBV2 and TRBJ2-1; TRBD2 fits 8 bases in the junction. This clonotype originated in a woman aged 18-30 years in good health and CMV-seronegative. The sequenced DNA: TGTGCCAGCAATCAGCGGGAGAACACCAATGAGCAGTTCTTC. Protein translation: CASNQRENTNEQFF.